A single sample is the source of the 19 T cell receptor beta chains below, sequenced in a study of cytotoxic CD8 clonotypes in ibrutinib-treated CLL. Assay: immunoSEQ multiplex PCR; the TCRdb copy retains only in-frame clones and omits some. In the table there are about 200,000 clones, 70% to 75% of which are singletons. The specimen comprised PBMCs, sampled after 12 months of ibrutinib treatment. These receptors were obtained from a human donor with chronic lymphocytic leukemia.

The V call is TRBV18, the J call TRBJ1-2, with TRBD1 matching over 7 bases. Germline CDR1 is KGHSH and CDR2 is LQKENI. This CDR3 has 16 amino acids. V lost 1 base and J lost 8; bases outside the gene matches: 13. The CDR3 DNA reads as TGTGCCAGCTCACCACAGAGGGGGCGCGGGGGAACGGGCTACACCTTC. It translates to CASSPQRGRGGTGYTF.

This clone was seen only once. This chain uses TRBV6-5 with TRBJ2-1; 9 bases are shared with TRBD2. Per the germline V gene, CDR1 is MNHEY and CDR2 is SVGAGI. The CDR3 totals 16 residues. Trimming removed 4 bases from V and 0 bases from J; junction bases left unmatched: 4. The CDR3 region has the DNA TGTGCCAGCAGTTCGCTAGCGGGAAGCTCCTACAATGAGCAGTTCTTC. It is translated as CASSSLAGSSYNEQFF.

This clone occurred a few times. The chain couples TRBV7-2 to TRBJ1-1; D is undetermined. From germline, CDR1 is SGHTA and CDR2 FQGNSA. There are 13 residues in the CDR3. Trimming took off 2 bases at V and 2 bases at J, with 6 bases between the two ends. CDR3 nucleotides: TGTGCCAGCAGCTTAACGGTTAACACTGAAGCTTTCTTT. Amino acids: CASSLTVNTEAFF.

The V call is TRBV20-1, the J call TRBJ1-1; D not resolved. The CDR3 sequence is 11 residues long. Germline loops: CDR1 DFQATT, CDR2 SNEGSKA (reference sequence). V lost 6 bases to trimming and J lost 5 bases, with 10 bases between them. Here the CDR3 reads CSASRETEAFF. The CDR3 coding sequence is TGCAGTGCATCTAGGGAAACTGAAGCTTTCTTT.

V and J are TRBV19 and TRBJ2-5; perhaps TRBD1 as D (6 bases). The V end was cut by 2 bases, the J end by 4 bases, with 8 bases between. Germline CDR1 and CDR2: LNHDA and SQIVND (reference sequence). CDR3 length: 13 residues. CDR3 DNA sequence: TGTGCCAGTAGTATATTCAGGGGAGAGACCCAGTACTTC. It encodes CASSIFRGETQYF.

The rearrangement links TRBV5-6 to TRBJ2-7, with unresolved D. There are 15 residues in the CDR3. The germline V and J ends were trimmed by 0 bases and 3 bases, with 13 bases remaining between them. Germline lookup yields CDR1 SGHDT and CDR2 YYEEEE. The CDR3 is CASSLVNGEFYEQYF. CDR3 nucleotide sequence: TGTGCCAGCAGCTTGGTCAATGGAGAATTCTACGAGCAGTACTTC. The full variable domain, with the rest looked up from reference TRBV5-6 and TRBJ2-7, is DAGVTQSPTHLIKTRGQQVTLRCSPKSGHDTVSWYQQALGQGPQFIFQYYEEEERQRGNFPDRFSGHQFPNYSSELNVNALLLGDSALYLCASSLVNGEFYEQYFGPGTRLTVT.

The chain links TRBV30 to TRBJ2-1; tentative D call: TRBD1 (5 bases). The ends were cut back, 3 bases at V and 4 bases at J, with 10 bases in the middle. The CDR3 spans 13 residues. Looked up from germline, CDR1 is GTSNPN and CDR2 is SVGIG (reference sequence). CDR3 sequence: CAWSSRGYNEQFF. DNA of the CDR3: TGTGCCTGGAGCAGTAGGGGTTACAATGAGCAGTTCTTC.

This chain joins TRBV27 and TRBJ1-1; 7 positions match TRBD1. Germline V gene sequence: CDR1 MNHEY, CDR2 SMNVEV (reference sequence). V was pared by 4 bases and J by 3 bases, with 5 bases of the junction left unmatched. The CDR3 totals 14 residues. CDR3 region: CASSSIDRDTEAFF. The DNA for the CDR3 is TGTGCCAGCAGTTCAATTGACAGGGACACTGAAGCTTTCTTT.

The rearrangement joins TRBV5-4 to TRBJ2-3; the D gene is possibly TRBD1 (5 bases). V lost 4 bases and J 1 base, leaving 13 bases between the germline ends. The CDR3 has 15 amino acids. Germline loops: CDR1 SGHNT, CDR2 YYREEE (reference sequence). The DNA of the CDR3 is TGTGCCAGCAGCATCCTAGGGGTCGGCACAGATACGCAGTATTTT. Translating gives CASSILGVGTDTQYF. Drawing the rest from reference TRBV5-4 and TRBJ2-3, the complete variable domain is ETGVTQSPTHLIKTRGQQVTLRCSSQSGHNTVSWYQQALGQGPQFIFQYYREEENGRGNFPPRFSGLQFPNYSSELNVNALELDDSALYLCASSILGVGTDTQYFGPGTRLTVL.

This clone has a handful of counts. The chain links TRBV6-1 to TRBJ2-7, with a possible D match to TRBD1 (5 bases). The germline V gene encodes CDR1 MNHNS and CDR2 SASEGT. Trimming cost V 6 bases and J 0 bases, with 9 bases left between them. The CDR3 is 13 amino acids. The chain's CDR3 is CASRARDSYEQYF. CDR3 nucleotides: TGTGCCAGCAGGGCCAGGGACTCCTACGAGCAGTACTTC.

Notes on this clone: Other DNA sequences within the sample encode an identical CDR3. V usage is TRBV19 and J usage is TRBJ1-2, with 7 positions matching TRBD1. This CDR3 comprises 13 residues. V was pared by 5 bases and J by 3 bases, with 3 bases of the junction left unmatched. Germline assignment: CDR1 LNHDA and CDR2 SQIVND (reference sequence). The CDR3 region has the DNA TGTGCCAGTAGTCCCGGGACAGACTATGGCTACACCTTC. Protein: CASSPGTDYGYTF.

This clone was detected only a few times. The rearrangement links TRBV10-2 to TRBJ2-6; no definite D call. Germline CDR1 and CDR2: WSHSY and SAAADI. The length of the CDR3 is 18 residues. V gave up 5 bases and J gave up 0 bases, with 17 bases separating them. The CDR3 loop is CASSRVGRTSSGANVLTF. In DNA, the CDR3 is TGCGCCAGCAGTCGAGTCGGCAGGACGAGCTCTGGGGCCAACGTCCTGACTTTC.

V and J are TRBV2 and TRBJ2-7, with D perhaps being TRBD1 or TRBD2 (5 bases each). Trimming pared 6 bases from V and 4 bases from J, leaving 25 bases between. Germline V gives CDR1 SNHLY, CDR2 FYNNEI. The CDR3 has 17 amino acids. In nucleotides, the CDR3 is TGTGCCAGCAGGAGGCTTGGGACCGATGGTTCACCTTACGAGCAGTACTTC. The encoded protein is CASRRLGTDGSPYEQYF.

J is TRBJ2-7 and V is TRBV6-1; the D gene is possibly TRBD1 (5 bases). The CDR3 spans 14 residues. The germline V gene has CDR1 MNHNS and CDR2 SASEGT. The V end lost 8 bases, the J end lost 4 bases, and 18 bases lay between the germline ends. The CDR3 protein is CASDPGYSRYEQYF. The CDR3 region has the DNA TGTGCCAGCGACCCAGGGTACTCTCGTTACGAGCAGTACTTC.

V gene TRBV6-6 combines with J gene TRBJ2-1; a weak D match, TRBD2 (6 bases). The CDR3 is 14 residues long. V shed 4 bases and J shed 8 bases, with 15 bases lying between them. CDR1 is MNHNY and CDR2 is SVGAGI in the germline V gene (reference sequence). The CDR3 reads CASSSPRLGDEQFF. The CDR3 bases are TGTGCCAGCAGTTCGCCGCGACTAGGTGATGAGCAGTTCTTC.

The rearrangement links TRBV5-1 to TRBJ2-2; TRBD1 or TRBD2 may be the D gene (5 bases each). Per germline, CDR1 SGHRS and CDR2 YFSETQ. CDR3 size: 16 residues. The ends were cut back, 3 bases at V and 6 bases at J, with 18 bases in the middle. For the CDR3, the DNA is TGCGCCAGCAGCTCCTCCGGGACCCCGCGTGCCGGGGAGCTGTTTTTT. Amino acid sequence: CASSSSGTPRAGELFF.

This clone has only a few counts. The rearrangement joins TRBV5-1 to TRBJ1-1; no clear D gene. V shed 0 bases and J shed 0 bases, with 9 bases lying between them. CDR1 SGHRS and CDR2 YFSETQ come from the germline V gene. This CDR3 has 15 residues. The CDR3, as DNA: TGCGCCAGCAGCTTGGTAGCCGGCCTGAACACTGAAGCTTTCTTT. The encoded protein is CASSLVAGLNTEAFF. The full variable domain, rest sourced from reference TRBV5-1 and TRBJ1-1, is KAGVTQTPRYLIKTRGQQVTLSCSPISGHRSVSWYQQTPGQGLQFLFEYFSETQRNKGNFPGRFSGRQFSNSRSEMNVSTLELGDSALYLCASSLVAGLNTEAFFGQGTRLTVV.

The table lists this clone with a few counts. CDR3 loop: CASSLGRETQYF. CDR3 bases: TGTGCCAGCAGCTTAGGACGAGAGACCCAGTACTTC. The chain couples TRBV7-2 to TRBJ2-5; D uncertain. Germline CDR1 and CDR2: SGHTA and FQGNSA. CDR3 size: 12 residues. V gave up 1 base and J gave up 4 bases, with 4 bases separating them.

This clone came up once. The J gene is TRBJ2-5, the V gene TRBV6-5; 9 nucleotides match TRBD2. The trim removed 4 bases at V and 2 bases at J, leaving 2 bases unmatched. This CDR3 spans 14 amino acids. Germline V lookup: CDR1 MNHEY, CDR2 SVGAGI. The CDR3 region has the DNA TGTGCCAGCAGTTGGCTAGCGGGACAAGAGACCCAGTACTTC. Protein sequence: CASSWLAGQETQYF.